Presented here are 10 T cell receptor beta chains from one specimen sequenced in a study of cytomegalovirus exposure and HLA in healthy donors. Both 60 Vbeta primers and 13 Jbeta primers went into the PCR. Repertoires were generated with immunoSEQ multiplex PCR, while TCRdb's copy carries only in-frame clones and drops some. The table has some 200,000 clones, 79% seen once. The sample taken for sequencing was PBMCs. The receptors originated from a woman aged 45-65 years in good health and CMV-seronegative.

This rearrangement joins TRBV6-1 to TRBJ2-7; 9 positions agree with TRBD1. CDR3 size: 12 residues. V shed 10 bases, J shed 6 bases, and the junction held 7 bases outside the gene matches. Germline CDR1 reads MNHNS; CDR2 reads SASEGT. The CDR3 region is CATRTGVGEQYF. In DNA, the CDR3 is TGTGCCACCCGGACAGGGGTCGGCGAGCAGTACTTC.

The chain recombines TRBV28 with TRBJ1-2; 7 bases are a match to TRBD1. This CDR3 has 16 residues. The ends lost 5 bases at V and 2 bases at J; junction bases unmatched: 11. Per the germline V gene, CDR1 is MDHEN and CDR2 is SYDVKM. As DNA, the CDR3 is TGTGCCAGCAGTCTGACCCCGGACAGGACAAACTATGGCTACACCTTC. Protein sequence: CASSLTPDRTNYGYTF.

The V gene is TRBV7-3, the J gene TRBJ2-3; TRBD1 aligns across 7 bases. With V trimmed by 5 bases and J by 0 bases, 14 bases remained unmatched. Germline CDR1 and CDR2: SGHTA and FQGTGA. The CDR3 is made up of 18 amino acids. CDR3 sequence (DNA): TGTGCCAGCAGCCGCGTGGGGACAGAGACCGCTAGCACAGATACGCAGTATTTT. This codes for CASSRVGTETASTDTQYF.

The genes are TRBV6-6 and TRBJ2-7; D perhaps matches TRBD1 (5 bases). The CDR3 extends over 16 amino acids. V was cut by 4 bases and J by 4 bases, with 20 bases left in between. Per the germline V gene, CDR1 is MNHNY and CDR2 is SVGAGI (reference sequence). The DNA for the CDR3 is TGTGCCAGCAGTTTGTCGCCTACAGGTGGATCGTACGAGCAGTACTTC. This codes for CASSLSPTGGSYEQYF.

The chain couples TRBV6-5 to TRBJ1-5; D is unresolved. The CDR3 is made up of 13 amino acids. V lost 11 bases, J lost 4 bases, and 15 bases lay in between. Germline CDR1 MNHEY, CDR2 SVGAGI. DNA of the CDR3: TGTGCCTTAAGCGGTCGGGGAAATCAGCCCCAGCATTTT. Its translation: CALSGRGNQPQHF.

The J gene is TRBJ2-7, the V gene TRBV10-3, with a weak D call TRBD2 (6 bases). The CDR3 length is 13 residues. Trimming took 2 bases from V and 12 from J, leaving 17 bases between them. The germline CDR1 and CDR2 sequences are ENHRY and SYGVKD. The CDR3 DNA sequence: TGTGCCATCAGTGAGGGGGTGGGGGGTGAGACGTACTTC. It codes for CAISEGVGGETYF.

This clone was recorded a few times. This chain links TRBV6-1 with TRBJ2-7, with 8 bases that match TRBD1. Germline V CDR1 and CDR2: MNHNS, SASEGT. This CDR3 is built from 14 residues. Trimming removed 7 bases from V and 4 bases from J; junction bases left unmatched: 9. The DNA for the CDR3 is TGTGCCAGCACCCGGACAGGGTTGGAGTACGAGCAGTACTTC. Translating gives CASTRTGLEYEQYF.

This clone was counted once. V usage is TRBV28 and J usage is TRBJ1-2; TRBD1 aligns across 12 bases. This CDR3 spans 13 amino acids. Germline V gene lookup returns CDR1 MDHEN and CDR2 SYDVKM. CDR3: CIVGTGGVYGYTF. CDR3 coding DNA: TGTATAGTGGGGACAGGGGGCGTCTATGGCTACACCTTC.

The chain recombines TRBV28 with TRBJ2-7; 7 bases fit TRBD1. The CDR3 runs 14 residues. Germline CDR1 is MDHEN and CDR2 is SYDVKM. With V trimmed by 5 bases and J by 4 bases, 8 bases remained unmatched. The CDR3 region has the DNA TGTGCCAGCAGTCCTACGACAGGGAGATACGAGCAGTACTTC. Translation gives CASSPTTGRYEQYF.

This clone was seen just once. The chain carries TRBV10-3 and TRBJ1-1; 8 nucleotides agree with TRBD1. This CDR3 region has 15 residues. The V gene end was trimmed by 4 bases and the J gene end by 5 bases; junction bases not matched to a gene: 9. Looked up from germline, CDR1 is ENHRY and CDR2 is SYGVKD. The CDR3 nucleotides read TGTGCCATCAGTGGGGCAGGGGGCGAGGGAACTGAAGCTTTCTTT. It translates to CAISGAGGEGTEAFF.